This T cell receptor (beta chain) is from a study of PD-L1 blockade in urothelial cancer. Study-level information: Of prior chemotherapy regimens, patients had received between 0 and 3. At 6 weeks and at 3 weeks (second dose) after treatment start, blood was analyzed.

Locally advanced or metastatic urothelial carcinoma was diagnosed in the patients. Anywhere from 1 to 8 samples came from each patient, spanning pretreatment and on-treatment. The length of the CDR3 is 16 residues. In germline, CDR1 is SGHAT, CDR2 FQNNGV. V was clipped by 6 bases and J by 4 bases; unmatched bases: 9. Profiled with immunoSEQ multiplex PCR; TCRdb holds only in-frame clones, not every one. The data contain over 45,000 clones, roughly 84% of them seen just once; the ten biggest clones take up less than 3%. The V call is TRBV11-2, the J call TRBJ2-1, with TRBD2 identical over 10 bases. The sequences come from PBMCs, collected around atezolizumab (anti-PD-L1) treatment. The sequence came from a man aged 50 or older with urothelial cancer. CDR3 loop: CASRAILAGLYNEQFF. The CDR3 coding sequence is TGTGCCAGCAGGGCCATACTAGCGGGGCTATACAATGAGCAGTTCTTC.